A single sample is the source of the 22 T cell receptor beta chains below, sequenced in a study of blood T cell repertoires in COVID-19. Repertoires were generated with immunoSEQ multiplex PCR, while TCRdb's copy carries only in-frame clones and drops some. This table has more than 300,000 clones, 90% appearing once. Sequenced input: peripheral blood. The receptors were gathered from a woman aged 40 to 50 with COVID-19, enrolled during active disease.

V and J are TRBV18 and TRBJ2-7, with 7 bases fitting TRBD1. V dropped 1 base and J dropped 4; count of bases not matched to a gene: 7. The CDR3 contains 15 residues. The germline V gene has CDR1 KGHSH and CDR2 LQKENI. Written as DNA, the CDR3 is TGTGCCAGCTCACCACAGGGGGCGAGTTTGTACGAGCAGTACTTC. It translates to CASSPQGASLYEQYF.

This chain links TRBV19 with TRBJ1-5; D not resolved. The CDR3 is 13 amino acids. The V gene lost 5 bases and the J gene lost 6 bases, with 11 bases spanning the gap. Germline CDR1 reads LNHDA; CDR2 reads SQIVND (reference sequence). Here the CDR3 DNA reads TGTGCCAGTAGTCCTCGTTCGGGTCAGCCCCAGCATTTT. It specifies CASSPRSGQPQHF.

J is TRBJ2-7 and V is TRBV5-1; D gene ambiguous. The CDR3 length is 12 residues. Trimming removed 0 bases from V and 4 bases from J, with 5 bases in between. Germline CDR1 reads SGHRS; CDR2 reads YFSETQ. CDR3 DNA: TGCGCCAGCAGCTTGGTCGGGTACGAGCAGTACTTC. Translated, it gives CASSLVGYEQYF.

The CDR3 reads CATSRPDFKETQYF. DNA of the CDR3: TGTGCCACCAGCAGACCGGACTTCAAAGAGACCCAGTACTTC. The chain has TRBV15 and TRBJ2-5; D may be TRBD2 (5 bases). The CDR3 is made up of 14 amino acids. Looked up from germline, CDR1 is LNHNV and CDR2 is YYDKDF (reference sequence). The V end lost 2 bases, the J end lost 3 bases, and 10 bases lay between the germline ends.

The chain is built from TRBV7-8 and TRBJ1-1; 8 bases match TRBD1. Trimming cost V 1 base and J 1 base; bases outside gene matches: 11. CDR3 length: 18 residues. Germline V lookup: CDR1 SGHVS, CDR2 FQNEAQ. The CDR3 DNA is TGTGCCAGCAGCTTAGGTTACAGGGGGACCCCCCGGAACACTGAAGCTTTCTTT. Encoded protein: CASSLGYRGTPRNTEAFF.

The chain links TRBV10-3 to TRBJ1-2; possible D gene TRBD1, 5 bases. Germline values: CDR1 ENHRY, CDR2 SYGVKD. The CDR3 is 14 residues long. Trimming left V 3 bases short and J 3 bases short, with 11 bases between. CDR3 sequence reads: CAISDQGNDYGYTF. DNA for the CDR3: TGTGCCATCAGTGACCAGGGAAATGACTATGGCTACACCTTC.

The chain links TRBV5-4 to TRBJ2-7, with D possibly being TRBD2 (6 bases). Germline CDR1 SGHNT, CDR2 YYREEE (reference sequence). The V gene lost 0 bases and the J gene lost 13 bases, with 23 bases spanning the gap. This CDR3 spans 15 amino acids. The CDR3 protein is CASSLGGSGEVRVYF. The CDR3 DNA sequence: TGTGCCAGCAGCTTGGGCGGTAGCGGCGAGGTTAGGGTATACTTC. Full variable domain (outside the CDR3, taken from reference TRBV5-4 and TRBJ2-7): ETGVTQSPTHLIKTRGQQVTLRCSSQSGHNTVSWYQQALGQGPQFIFQYYREEENGRGNFPPRFSGLQFPNYSSELNVNALELDDSALYLCASSLGGSGEVRVYFGPGTRLTVT.

The V and J genes are TRBV6-5 and TRBJ2-7; 9 bases agree with TRBD1. The CDR3 loop spans 14 amino acids. Germline V lookup: CDR1 MNHEY, CDR2 SVGAGI. The J segment lost 5 bases and the V segment lost 5 bases, leaving 7 bases of the junction unmatched. In nucleotides, the CDR3 is TGTGCCAGCAGTACCCGGGACAGGGCGCACGAGCAGTACTTC. It translates to CASSTRDRAHEQYF.

This chain uses TRBV14 with TRBJ1-3, with TRBD1 matching over 7 bases. This CDR3 spans 18 amino acids. V shed 7 bases, J shed 8 bases, and the junction held 23 bases outside the gene matches. Germline lookup yields CDR1 SGHDN and CDR2 FVKESK. The DNA of the CDR3 is TGTGCCAGCAAGGGTGCAGTGGGACAGCAAGGCTTCGGGGACACCATATATTTT. Its protein is CASKGAVGQQGFGDTIYF.

The V gene is TRBV6-6, the J gene TRBJ2-2, with TRBD1 matching over 7 bases. The CDR3 has 16 residues. V gave up 6 bases and J gave up 0 bases; unmatched junction bases: 7. Looked up from germline, CDR1 is MNHNY and CDR2 is SVGAGI (reference sequence). CDR3: CASRPSGTANTGELFF. In DNA form, the CDR3 reads TGTGCCAGCAGACCTTCCGGGACAGCGAACACCGGGGAGCTGTTTTTT.

This chain uses TRBV4-3 with TRBJ2-3; D might be TRBD2 (6 bases). CDR1 is LGHNA and CDR2 is YSLEER in the germline V gene. V lost 0 bases to trimming and J lost 3 bases, with 10 bases between them. This CDR3 contains 15 residues. This CDR3 reads CASSQDGGTTDTQYF. In DNA form, the CDR3 reads TGCGCCAGCAGCCAAGACGGCGGGACTACAGATACGCAGTATTTT.

The chain recombines TRBV19 with TRBJ1-3; D perhaps matches TRBD1 (6 bases). The CDR3 is made up of 20 amino acids. V gave up 1 base and J gave up 1 base, with 23 bases separating them. In germline, CDR1 is LNHDA, CDR2 SQIVND (reference sequence). DNA of the CDR3: TGTGCCAGTAGTATAGGATTCTGGCGGCAGGGGCCCTCATCTGGAAACACCATATATTTT. Its protein is CASSIGFWRQGPSSGNTIYF.

The gene calls are TRBV27 and TRBJ2-7, with 9 bases fitting TRBD2. From germline, CDR1 is MNHEY and CDR2 SMNVEV (reference sequence). The CDR3 has 16 residues. V was pared by 3 bases and J by 0 bases, with 6 bases of the junction left unmatched. The CDR3 DNA reads TGTGCCAGCAGTTTCCGGACTAGCGTATACTCCTACGAGCAGTACTTC. Translating it yields CASSFRTSVYSYEQYF.

The V gene is TRBV7-9, the J gene TRBJ2-5; D may be TRBD1 (5 bases). CDR3 size: 14 residues. The germline V gene has CDR1 SEHNR and CDR2 FQNEAQ (reference sequence). The V gene lost 3 bases and the J gene lost 4 bases, with 12 bases spanning the gap. Written as DNA, the CDR3 is TGTGCCAGCAGCTTGGGGATTCAGGGAGAGACCCAGTACTTC. Its protein product is CASSLGIQGETQYF.

This chain joins TRBV27 and TRBJ2-7; 8 positions match TRBD1. Germline assignment: CDR1 MNHEY and CDR2 SMNVEV (reference sequence). V lost 7 bases and J lost 2; bases outside the gene matches: 7. The CDR3 is 14 residues long. The CDR3 bases are TGTGCCAGCATGGGGAGGACAGGGCCCTACGAGCAGTACTTC. It encodes CASMGRTGPYEQYF.

The CDR3 reads CASSAQWGRGTEAFF. The CDR3 DNA sequence: TGTGCCAGCAGCGCCCAATGGGGAAGGGGAACTGAAGCTTTCTTT. This rearrangement joins TRBV9 to TRBJ1-1; D may be TRBD1 (5 bases). Per the germline V gene, CDR1 is SGDLS and CDR2 is YYNGEE. The CDR3 spans 15 residues. Trimming took 3 bases from V and 5 from J, leaving 17 bases between them.

This chain uses TRBV7-9 with TRBJ1-2; 7 bases fit TRBD1. This CDR3 comprises 14 residues. The V segment lost 5 bases and the J segment 4 bases; nucleotides outside the gene matches: 7. Germline V gene data show CDR1 as SEHNR and CDR2 as FQNEAQ (reference sequence). CDR3 nucleotides: TGTGCCAGCAGCCCGTCGACAGGGCCCTATGGCTACACCTTC. Its protein is CASSPSTGPYGYTF.

The chain couples TRBV5-1 to TRBJ1-3; a weak D match, TRBD1 (6 bases). Between the trimmed V and J ends, which lost 2 bases and 3 bases, there was a span of 15 bases. Germline-derived CDR1 and CDR2 are SGHRS and YFSETQ. The CDR3 sequence is 16 residues long. The CDR3 spells CASSLSAGRGGNTIYF. CDR3 sequence (DNA): TGCGCCAGCAGCTTATCGGCCGGCAGGGGTGGAAACACCATATATTTT. Supplemented by reference TRBV5-1 and TRBJ1-3, the full variable domain reads KAGVTQTPRYLIKTRGQQVTLSCSPISGHRSVSWYQQTPGQGLQFLFEYFSETQRNKGNFPGRFSGRQFSNSRSEMNVSTLELGDSALYLCASSLSAGRGGNTIYFGEGSWLTVV.

This chain uses TRBV27 with TRBJ2-5, with 7 bases identical to TRBD1. Trimming cost V 5 bases and J 2 bases; bases outside gene matches: 8. CDR1 is MNHEY and CDR2 is SMNVEV in the germline V gene (reference sequence). The CDR3 length is 15 residues. CDR3 nucleotides: TGTGCCAGCAGTCGACAGGGAATGAATCAAGAGACCCAGTACTTC. Protein: CASSRQGMNQETQYF.

This clone has just a few counts. This chain uses TRBV5-1 with TRBJ1-1; D may be TRBD1 (6 bases). Deletions cut 4 bases from V and 5 bases from J, with 18 bases between. Per the germline V gene, CDR1 is SGHRS and CDR2 is YFSETQ. The CDR3 is 15 amino acids. As DNA, the CDR3 is TGCGCCAGCAGCGAGACGGACAGCTACTTTACTGAAGCTTTCTTT. Translated, it gives CASSETDSYFTEAFF.

This clone has just one count. The rearrangement joins TRBV5-1 to TRBJ2-2; 8 positions agree with TRBD1. The CDR3 covers 17 residues. V lost 3 bases to trimming and J lost 2 bases; unmatched junction nucleotides: 9. Germline lookup yields CDR1 SGHRS and CDR2 YFSETQ. This chain's CDR3 is CASSSRVDRANTGELFF. CDR3 bases: TGCGCCAGCAGCTCGCGGGTGGACAGGGCCAACACCGGGGAGCTGTTTTTT.

This chain uses TRBV28 with TRBJ1-2; 8 nucleotides align to TRBD1. The ends lost 10 bases at V and 7 bases at J; junction bases unmatched: 11. The CDR3 has 13 residues. Germline V lookup: CDR1 MDHEN, CDR2 SYDVKM. The chain's CDR3 is CATQAGGSGGYTF. The CDR3 bases are TGTGCCACCCAAGCAGGGGGCTCGGGTGGCTACACCTTC.